These 19 T cell receptor beta chains originate from one sample sequenced in a study of T cell responses to AZD1222 COVID-19 vaccine. Repertoires were generated with immunoSEQ multiplex PCR, while TCRdb's copy carries only in-frame clones and drops some. This sample has 150,000 to 200,000 clones; approximately 86% occur once, and the top ten carry roughly 12%. The sample consisted of peripheral blood, taken 28 days after the second AZD1222 dose. The receptors stem from an adult who received the AZD1222 COVID-19 vaccine.

This chain connects TRBV7-2 to TRBJ1-2; no clear D gene. CDR1 is SGHTA, CDR2 FQGNSA, per germline. The V end was cut by 5 bases, the J end by 8 bases, with 15 bases between. The CDR3 loop spans 13 amino acids. The CDR3 region has the DNA TGTGCCAGCAGCAACCTTGAGAGGGCCGGCTACACCTTC. Encoded protein: CASSNLERAGYTF.

The chain combines TRBV5-6 with TRBJ2-7, with 11 bases that match TRBD1. This CDR3 region has 16 residues. V shed 3 bases, J shed 2 bases, and the junction held 7 bases outside the gene matches. Looked up from germline, CDR1 is SGHDT and CDR2 is YYEEEE. The CDR3: CASSYPGTGGTYEQYF. In nucleotides, the CDR3 is TGTGCCAGCAGCTACCCCGGGACAGGGGGGACCTACGAGCAGTACTTC.

The J gene is TRBJ2-5, the V gene TRBV9; D remains ambiguous. The germline V and J ends were trimmed by 1 base and 0 bases, with 7 bases remaining between them. CDR3 length equals 14 residues. Germline V CDR1 and CDR2: SGDLS, YYNGEE. The CDR3 DNA reads TGTGCCAGCAGCGTATTCCCAAACCAAGAGACCCAGTACTTC. Its translation is CASSVFPNQETQYF.

In nucleotides, the CDR3 is TGTGCCAGTAGCCCCACTGGAGGGGGTCCAACAGATACGCAGTATTTT. It translates to CASSPTGGGPTDTQYF. This chain uses TRBV19 with TRBJ2-3, with D possibly called TRBD1 or TRBD2 (6 bases each). Germline V lookup: CDR1 LNHDA, CDR2 SQIVND (reference sequence). The CDR3 length is 16 residues. Trimming took off 6 bases at V and 3 bases at J, with 19 bases between the two ends.

The J gene is TRBJ2-7, the V gene TRBV5-1; 7 bases fit TRBD1. The J segment lost 1 base and the V segment lost 5 bases, leaving 6 bases of the junction unmatched. CDR1 SGHRS and CDR2 YFSETQ come from the germline V gene. The CDR3 totals 14 residues. CDR3 residues: CASRPGTASYEQYF. For the CDR3, the DNA is TGCGCCAGCAGACCGGGGACAGCGTCCTACGAGCAGTACTTC.

The chain combines TRBV5-1 with TRBJ2-5; 8 bases line up with TRBD1. CDR1 is SGHRS and CDR2 is YFSETQ in the germline V gene. This CDR3 comprises 15 residues. V shed 2 bases, J shed 5 bases, and the junction held 8 bases outside the gene matches. CDR3 bases: TGCGCCAGCAGCTTTTCAGGGGGCAGTGGGGAGACCCAGTACTTC. Protein: CASSFSGGSGETQYF.

This clone was seen a handful of times. This rearrangement joins TRBV5-1 to TRBJ1-2; 7 bases are shared with TRBD1. CDR3 length equals 14 residues. Trimming removed 6 bases from V and 3 bases from J; junction bases left unmatched: 8. Per the germline V gene, CDR1 is SGHRS and CDR2 is YFSETQ. CDR3 residues: CASTGGGGDYGYTF. CDR3 nucleotide sequence: TGCGCCAGCACCGGTGGAGGGGGCGACTATGGCTACACCTTC. The complete variable domain, with remaining parts taken from reference TRBV5-1 and TRBJ1-2, reads KAGVTQTPRYLIKTRGQQVTLSCSPISGHRSVSWYQQTPGQGLQFLFEYFSETQRNKGNFPGRFSGRQFSNSRSEMNVSTLELGDSALYLCASTGGGGDYGYTFGSGTRLTVV.

This clone turned up a few times. The chain carries TRBV6-5 and TRBJ1-5; no clear D. Trimming took 4 bases from V and 1 from J, leaving 11 bases between them. The CDR3 has 15 amino acids. Germline V gene lookup returns CDR1 MNHEY and CDR2 SVGAGI. The CDR3 DNA sequence: TGTGCCAGCAGTTCGGACGGAGTAAGCAATCAGCCCCAGCATTTT. This sequence encodes CASSSDGVSNQPQHF.

The rearrangement uses TRBV19 and TRBJ2-2; D remains unclear. Germline lookup yields CDR1 LNHDA and CDR2 SQIVND (reference sequence). The CDR3 spans 14 residues. V lost 1 base and J 3 bases, leaving 6 bases between the germline ends. The CDR3 here is CASSIVGDTGELFF. CDR3 bases: TGTGCCAGTAGTATAGTCGGAGACACCGGGGAGCTGTTTTTT.

The chain combines TRBV6-5 with TRBJ1-5; TRBD1 matches 7 bases. V was clipped by 6 bases and J by 5 bases; unmatched bases: 7. The V gene's germline CDR1 is MNHEY and CDR2 SVGAGI. The CDR3 has 14 amino acids. For the CDR3, the DNA is TGTGCCAGCAGGCGACAGGGAGGGGATCAGCCCCAGCATTTT. Translation gives CASRRQGGDQPQHF.

The chain employs TRBV7-8 and TRBJ1-1; D gene uncertain. Germline CDR1 is SGHVS and CDR2 is FQNEAQ. Trimming shortened V by 5 bases and J by 1 base, and 11 bases separated the two germline ends. The CDR3 is 14 amino acids. CDR3 sequence: CASSRQERNTEAFF. CDR3 DNA: TGTGCCAGCAGCAGACAAGAAAGGAACACTGAAGCTTTCTTT.

This clone was recorded once. This chain connects TRBV7-9 to TRBJ1-1, with 11 bases matching TRBD1. V trimming: 4 bases; J trimming: 5 bases; junction bases outside the gene matches: 6. Germline V gene sequence: CDR1 SEHNR, CDR2 FQNEAQ (reference sequence). CDR3 length equals 15 residues. The CDR3 DNA reads TGTGCCAGCAGCTCCGCCGGACAGGGGGCTACTGAAGCTTTCTTT. This gives the protein CASSSAGQGATEAFF.

The chain combines TRBV28 with TRBJ1-1; no definite D call. The CDR3 length is 14 residues. V was shortened by 1 base and J by 0 bases, with 6 bases between the two germline ends. The germline V gene has CDR1 MDHEN and CDR2 SYDVKM. This CDR3 reads CASSLFAVNTEAFF. Here the CDR3 DNA reads TGTGCCAGCAGTTTATTTGCGGTGAACACTGAAGCTTTCTTT.

The chain links TRBV20-1 to TRBJ2-7; the D gene is possibly TRBD1 (5 bases). V was pared by 3 bases and J by 3 bases, with 9 bases between. CDR3 length equals 12 residues. Germline V lookup: CDR1 DFQATT, CDR2 SNEGSKA (reference sequence). CDR3 sequence: CSASLGLYEQYF. CDR3 nucleotide sequence: TGCAGTGCTAGTTTGGGGCTCTACGAGCAGTACTTC.

This clone was counted a few times. The same CDR3 also results from other DNA sequences found in this sample. V usage is TRBV2 and J usage is TRBJ1-2; possible D gene TRBD1, 5 bases. Germline CDR1 reads SNHLY; CDR2 reads FYNNEI. Trimming stripped 2 bases from V and 5 bases from J, with 6 bases between. The CDR3 is 12 amino acids. CDR3 sequence (DNA): TGTGCCAGCAGTGAACAGGGATATGGCTACACCTTC. It translates to CASSEQGYGYTF.

This chain connects TRBV3-1 (or the pseudogene TRBV3-2) to TRBJ2-7; 7 nucleotides match TRBD1. The germline V gene has CDR1 LGHDT and CDR2 YNNKEL (reference sequence). After removal of 1 base from V and 2 bases from J, the junction contained 8 bases not matched to a gene. The CDR3 covers 16 residues. The CDR3 region is CASSQVLRQGAYEQYF. Written as DNA, the CDR3 is TGTGCCAGCAGCCAAGTTCTCCGACAGGGCGCCTACGAGCAGTACTTC.

The V call is TRBV30, the J call TRBJ1-2; maybe TRBD1 (5 bases). The CDR3 runs 14 residues. Trimming shortened V by 0 bases and J by 4 bases, and 12 bases separated the two germline ends. Germline V gene data show CDR1 as GTSNPN and CDR2 as SVGIG (reference sequence). The CDR3 spells CAWSVGRDGYGYTF. DNA of the CDR3: TGTGCCTGGAGTGTAGGGCGGGACGGCTATGGCTACACCTTC.

J is TRBJ1-2 and V is TRBV11-2, with TRBD1 matching over 7 bases. The CDR3 has 13 residues. Germline-derived CDR1 and CDR2 are SGHAT and FQNNGV. Trimming cost V 5 bases and J 5 bases; bases outside gene matches: 5. In nucleotides, the CDR3 is TGTGCCAGCAGCCCGGACAGGCGGTATGGCTACACCTTC. It yields the protein CASSPDRRYGYTF. The full variable domain, completed using reference TRBV11-2 and TRBJ1-2, is EAGVAQSPRYKIIEKRQSVAFWCNPISGHATLYWYQQILGQGPKLLIQFQNNGVVDDSQLPKDRFSAERLKGVDSTLKIQPAKLEDSAVYLCASSPDRRYGYTFGSGTRLTVV.

This clone was picked up a small number of times. V gene TRBV6-5 combines with J gene TRBJ1-6; D unclear. V dropped 10 bases and J dropped 2 bases, with 9 bases sitting between them. The CDR3 sequence is 13 residues long. Germline CDR1 and CDR2: MNHEY and SVGAGI. CDR3 in DNA: TGTGCCACCGGGCAAACCTATAATTCACCCCTCCACTTT. Translating it yields CATGQTYNSPLHF.